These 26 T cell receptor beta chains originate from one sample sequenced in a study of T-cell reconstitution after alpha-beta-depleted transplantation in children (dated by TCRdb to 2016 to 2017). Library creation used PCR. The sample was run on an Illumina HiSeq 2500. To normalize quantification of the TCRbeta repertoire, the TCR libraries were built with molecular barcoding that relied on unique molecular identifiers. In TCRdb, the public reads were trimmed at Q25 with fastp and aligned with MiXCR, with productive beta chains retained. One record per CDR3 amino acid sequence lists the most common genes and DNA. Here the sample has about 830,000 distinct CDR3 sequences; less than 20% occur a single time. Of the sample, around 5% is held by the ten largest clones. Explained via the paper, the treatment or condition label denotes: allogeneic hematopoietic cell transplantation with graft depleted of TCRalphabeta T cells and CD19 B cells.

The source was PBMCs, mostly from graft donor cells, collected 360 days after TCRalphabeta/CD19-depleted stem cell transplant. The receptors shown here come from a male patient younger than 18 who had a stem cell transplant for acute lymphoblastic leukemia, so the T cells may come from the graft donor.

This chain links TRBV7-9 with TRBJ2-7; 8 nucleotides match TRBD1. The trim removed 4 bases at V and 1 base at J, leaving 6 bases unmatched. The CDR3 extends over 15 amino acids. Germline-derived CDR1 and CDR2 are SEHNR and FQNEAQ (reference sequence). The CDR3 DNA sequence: TGTGCCAGCAGCTCCGTTTGGGACAGGTCCTACGAGCAGTACTTC. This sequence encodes CASSSVWDRSYEQYF.

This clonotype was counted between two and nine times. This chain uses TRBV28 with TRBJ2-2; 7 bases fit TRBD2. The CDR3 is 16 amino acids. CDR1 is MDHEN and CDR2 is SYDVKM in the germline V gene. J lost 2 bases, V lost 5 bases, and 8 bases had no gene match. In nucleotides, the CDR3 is TGTGCCAGCAGTATCCCCCGGGACTACAACACCGGGGAGCTGTTTTTT. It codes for CASSIPRDYNTGELFF. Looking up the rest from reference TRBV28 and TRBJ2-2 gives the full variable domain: DVKVTQSSRYLVKRTGEKVFLECVQDMDHENMFWYRQDPGLGLRLIYFSYDVKMKEKGDIPEGYSVSREKKERFSLILESASTNQTSMYLCASSIPRDYNTGELFFGEGSRLTVL.

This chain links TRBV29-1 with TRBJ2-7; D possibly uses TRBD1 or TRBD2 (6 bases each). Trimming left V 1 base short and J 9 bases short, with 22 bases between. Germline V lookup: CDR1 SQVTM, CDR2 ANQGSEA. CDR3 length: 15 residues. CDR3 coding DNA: TGCAGCGTTGAAGTGGTAGGGGGGCAGGGCCGTGGGCAGTACTTC. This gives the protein CSVEVVGGQGRGQYF.

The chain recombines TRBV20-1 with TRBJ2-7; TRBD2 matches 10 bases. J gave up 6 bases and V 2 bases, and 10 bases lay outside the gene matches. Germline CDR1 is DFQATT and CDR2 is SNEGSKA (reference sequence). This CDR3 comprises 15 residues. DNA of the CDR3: TGCAGTGCTAGACGTACGGGACTAGCGCAGGGCGAGCAGTACTTC. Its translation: CSARRTGLAQGEQYF.

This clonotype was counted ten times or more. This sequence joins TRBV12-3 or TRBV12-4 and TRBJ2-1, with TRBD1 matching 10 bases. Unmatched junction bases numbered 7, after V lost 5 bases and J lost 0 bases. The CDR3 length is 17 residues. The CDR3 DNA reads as TGTGCCAGCAGTCCGGGACAGGGGAAAAGCTCCTACAATGAGCAGTTCTTC. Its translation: CASSPGQGKSSYNEQFF.

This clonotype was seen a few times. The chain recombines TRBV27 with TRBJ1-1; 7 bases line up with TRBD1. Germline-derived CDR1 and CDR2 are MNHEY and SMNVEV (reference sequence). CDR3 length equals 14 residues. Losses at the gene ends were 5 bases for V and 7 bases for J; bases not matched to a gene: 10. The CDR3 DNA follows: TGTGCCAGCAGTCCCGGGCAGGGGGTCGGTGAAGCTTTCTTT. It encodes CASSPGQGVGEAFF.

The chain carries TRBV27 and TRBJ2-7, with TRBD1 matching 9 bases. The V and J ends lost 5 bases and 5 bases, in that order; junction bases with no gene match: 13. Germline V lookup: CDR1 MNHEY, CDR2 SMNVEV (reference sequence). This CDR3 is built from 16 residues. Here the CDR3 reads CASSKRGDRVGDEQYF. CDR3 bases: TGTGCCAGCAGTAAAAGGGGGGACAGGGTTGGGGACGAGCAGTACTTC.

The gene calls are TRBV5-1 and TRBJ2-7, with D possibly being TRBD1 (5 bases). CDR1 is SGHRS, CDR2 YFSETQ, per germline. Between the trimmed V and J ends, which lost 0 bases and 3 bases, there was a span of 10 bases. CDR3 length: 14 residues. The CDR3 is CASSLGGSIYEQYF. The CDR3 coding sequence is TGCGCCAGCAGCTTGGGGGGCTCGATCTACGAGCAGTACTTC.

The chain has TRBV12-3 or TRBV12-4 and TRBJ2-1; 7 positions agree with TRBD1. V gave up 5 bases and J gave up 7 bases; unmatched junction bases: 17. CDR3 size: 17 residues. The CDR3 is CASSHIPTGTEFNEQFF. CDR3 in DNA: TGTGCCAGCAGTCATATACCCACCGGGACAGAGTTTAATGAGCAGTTCTTC.

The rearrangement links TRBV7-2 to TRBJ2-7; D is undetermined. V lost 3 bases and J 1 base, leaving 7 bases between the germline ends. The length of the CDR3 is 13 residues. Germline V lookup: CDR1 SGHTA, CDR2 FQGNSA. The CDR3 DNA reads TGTGCCAGCAGCTTTCAGAATTCCTACGAGCAGTACTTC. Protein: CASSFQNSYEQYF.

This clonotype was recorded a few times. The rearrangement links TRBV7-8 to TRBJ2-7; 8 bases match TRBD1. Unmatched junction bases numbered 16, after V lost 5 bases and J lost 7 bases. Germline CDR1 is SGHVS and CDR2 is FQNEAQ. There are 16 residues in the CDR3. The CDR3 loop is CASSTGGIGGQLEQYF. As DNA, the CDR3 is TGTGCCAGCAGCACAGGGGGGATAGGGGGCCAGCTTGAGCAGTACTTC.

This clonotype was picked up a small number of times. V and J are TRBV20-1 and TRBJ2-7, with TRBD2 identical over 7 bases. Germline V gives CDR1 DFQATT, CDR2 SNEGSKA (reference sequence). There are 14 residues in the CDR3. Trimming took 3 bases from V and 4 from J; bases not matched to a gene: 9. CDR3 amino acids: CSARGGLTLYEQYF. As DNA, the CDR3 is TGCAGTGCTAGGGGGGGACTAACCCTATACGAGCAGTACTTC.

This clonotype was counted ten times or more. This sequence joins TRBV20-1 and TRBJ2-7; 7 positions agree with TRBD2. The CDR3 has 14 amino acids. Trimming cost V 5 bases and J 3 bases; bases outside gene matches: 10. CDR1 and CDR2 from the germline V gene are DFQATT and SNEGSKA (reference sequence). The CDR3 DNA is TGCAGTGCTGGACTAAGCGGGATGGGCTACGAGCAGTACTTC. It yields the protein CSAGLSGMGYEQYF.

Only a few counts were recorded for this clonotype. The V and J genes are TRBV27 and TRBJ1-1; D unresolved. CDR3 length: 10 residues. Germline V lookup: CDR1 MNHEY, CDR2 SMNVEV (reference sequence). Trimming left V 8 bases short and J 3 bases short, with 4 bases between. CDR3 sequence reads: CASGYTEAFF. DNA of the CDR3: TGTGCCAGCGGATACACTGAAGCTTTCTTT.

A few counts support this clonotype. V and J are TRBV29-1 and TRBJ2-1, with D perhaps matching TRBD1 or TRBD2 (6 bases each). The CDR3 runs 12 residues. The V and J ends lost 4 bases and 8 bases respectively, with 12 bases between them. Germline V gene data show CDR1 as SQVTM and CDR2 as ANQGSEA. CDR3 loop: CSVVHGGDEQFF. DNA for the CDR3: TGCAGCGTTGTCCACGGGGGCGATGAGCAGTTCTTC.

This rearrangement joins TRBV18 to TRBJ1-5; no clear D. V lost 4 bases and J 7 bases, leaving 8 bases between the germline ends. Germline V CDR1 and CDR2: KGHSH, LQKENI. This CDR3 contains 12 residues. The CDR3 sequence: CASSLPSQPQHF. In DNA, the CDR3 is TGTGCCAGCTCACTTCCTAGCCAGCCCCAGCATTTT.

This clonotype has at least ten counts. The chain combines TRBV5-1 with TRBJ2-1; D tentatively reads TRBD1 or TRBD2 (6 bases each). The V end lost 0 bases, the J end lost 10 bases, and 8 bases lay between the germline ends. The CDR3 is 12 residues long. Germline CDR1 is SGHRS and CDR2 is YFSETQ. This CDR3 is CASSLGGGEQFF. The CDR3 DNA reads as TGCGCCAGCAGCTTGGGAGGGGGGGAGCAGTTCTTC.

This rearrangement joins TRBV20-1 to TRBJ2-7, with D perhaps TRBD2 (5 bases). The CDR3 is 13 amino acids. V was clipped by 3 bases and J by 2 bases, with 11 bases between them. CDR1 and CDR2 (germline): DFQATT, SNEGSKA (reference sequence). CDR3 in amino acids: CSASGGSAYEQYF. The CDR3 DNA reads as TGCAGTGCTAGTGGTGGGAGCGCCTACGAGCAGTACTTC.

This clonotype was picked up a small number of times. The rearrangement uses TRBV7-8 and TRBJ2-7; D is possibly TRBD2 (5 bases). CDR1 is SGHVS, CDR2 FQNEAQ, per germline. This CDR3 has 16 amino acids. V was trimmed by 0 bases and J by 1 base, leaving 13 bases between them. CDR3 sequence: CASSLAGGRKSYEQYF. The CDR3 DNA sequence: TGTGCCAGCAGCTTAGCCGGTGGGAGAAAATCCTACGAGCAGTACTTC.

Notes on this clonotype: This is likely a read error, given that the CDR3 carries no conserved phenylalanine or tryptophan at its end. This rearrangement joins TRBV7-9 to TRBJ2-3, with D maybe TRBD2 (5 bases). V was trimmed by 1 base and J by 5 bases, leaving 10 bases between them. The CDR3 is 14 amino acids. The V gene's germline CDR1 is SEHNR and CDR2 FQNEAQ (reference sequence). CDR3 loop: CASSLGGLIDTQYL. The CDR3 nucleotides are TGTGCCAGCAGCTTAGGAGGACTCATAGATACGCAGTATCTA.

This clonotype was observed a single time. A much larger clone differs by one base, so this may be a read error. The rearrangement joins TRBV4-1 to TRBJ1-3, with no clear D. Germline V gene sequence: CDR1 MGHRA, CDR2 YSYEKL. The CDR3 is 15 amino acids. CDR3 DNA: TGCGCCAGCAGCCTTCTGGGCATCTCTGGAAACACCATAGATTTT. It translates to CASSLLGISGNTIDF.

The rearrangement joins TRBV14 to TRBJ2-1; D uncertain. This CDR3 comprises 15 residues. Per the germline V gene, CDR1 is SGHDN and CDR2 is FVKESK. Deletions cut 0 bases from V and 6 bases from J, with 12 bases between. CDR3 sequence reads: CASSQDLVVSNEQFF. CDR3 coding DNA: TGTGCCAGCAGCCAAGATCTTGTAGTTTCCAATGAGCAGTTCTTC.

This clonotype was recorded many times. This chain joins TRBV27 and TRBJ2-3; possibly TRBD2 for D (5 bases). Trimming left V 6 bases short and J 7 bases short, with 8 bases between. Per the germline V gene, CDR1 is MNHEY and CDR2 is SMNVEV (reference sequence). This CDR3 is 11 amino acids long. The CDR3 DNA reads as TGTGCCAGCAGCCGGGGTTATACGCAGTATTTT. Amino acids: CASSRGYTQYF.

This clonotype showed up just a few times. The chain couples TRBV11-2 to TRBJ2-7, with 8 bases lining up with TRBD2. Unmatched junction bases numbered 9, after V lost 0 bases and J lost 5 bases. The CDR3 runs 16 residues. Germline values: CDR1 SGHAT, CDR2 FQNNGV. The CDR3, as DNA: TGTGCCAGCAGCTTAGATCTACGACTGCGGGGGGACGAGCAGTACTTC. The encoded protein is CASSLDLRLRGDEQYF.

CDR3 nucleotides: TGCGCCAGCAGCCACGGCAGGAACACTGAAGCTTTCTTT. Its protein is CASSHGRNTEAFF. The genes are TRBV4-1 and TRBJ1-1; no firm D call. Trimming removed 3 bases at V and 1 base at J, with 6 bases between. The CDR3 consists of 13 residues. Per the germline V gene, CDR1 is MGHRA and CDR2 is YSYEKL.

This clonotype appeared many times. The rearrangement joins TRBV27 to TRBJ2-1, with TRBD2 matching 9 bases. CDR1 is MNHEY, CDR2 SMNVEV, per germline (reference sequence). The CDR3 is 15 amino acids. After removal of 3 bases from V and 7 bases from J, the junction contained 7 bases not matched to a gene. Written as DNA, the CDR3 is TGTGCCAGCAGTTTGTTTGCGGGAGGGATTAATGAGCAGTTCTTC. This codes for CASSLFAGGINEQFF.